Listed here are 25 T cell receptor beta chains from one sample, sequenced in a study of CD8 T cells in Susac syndrome. RNA was extracted with the RNeasy kit, and a quantity of roughly 0.5 to 1 ug was reverse transcribed using random hexamers. TCRdb re-derived calls from the immunoSEQ multiplex PCR reads in MiXCR, one entry per CDR3 protein. Among more than 150,000 distinct CDR3 sequences listed, about 90% were seen once. What was sequenced was CD4+ T cells from PBMCs. The receptors come from a human donor in good health.

The chain has TRBV6-2 or TRBV6-3 and TRBJ1-2; TRBD1 aligns across 7 bases. With 5 bases clipped from V and 7 bases from J, the junction kept 13 bases outside the gene matches. From germline, CDR1 is MNHEY and CDR2 SVGEGT. The CDR3 is made up of 15 amino acids. The CDR3 coding sequence is TGTGCCAGCAGTCAACCTCGACAGGGATTCCCTGGCTACACCTTC. Translated: CASSQPRQGFPGYTF.

V usage is TRBV5-1 and J usage is TRBJ2-2; D gene unclear. The germline V and J ends were trimmed by 4 bases and 1 base, with 8 bases remaining between them. The CDR3 totals 14 residues. Looked up from germline, CDR1 is SGHRS and CDR2 is YFSETQ. CDR3 region: CASSISLNTGELFF. The CDR3 nucleotides are TGCGCCAGCAGCATATCTCTGAACACCGGGGAGCTGTTTTTT.

The genes are TRBV30 and TRBJ2-3, with D possibly matching TRBD1 (5 bases). Germline assignment: CDR1 GTSNPN and CDR2 SVGIG (reference sequence). The V gene lost 5 bases and the J gene lost 1 base, with 7 bases spanning the gap. CDR3 length: 12 amino acids. CDR3 coding DNA: TGTGCCTGGGGCAGGGGCACAGATACGCAGTATTTT. Encoded protein: CAWGRGTDTQYF.

This rearrangement joins TRBV7-9 to TRBJ2-7, with a tentative D call TRBD1 (6 bases). The V and J ends lost 7 bases and 3 bases respectively, with 16 bases between them. Germline V gives CDR1 SEHNR, CDR2 FQNEAQ (reference sequence). This CDR3 is built from 14 residues. CDR3 nucleotides: TGTGCCAGCACCCGAGGGCAGGGGTTCTACGAGCAGTACTTC. Amino acids: CASTRGQGFYEQYF.

The chain joins TRBV7-8 to TRBJ2-2; D may match TRBD1 or TRBD2 (6 bases each). V was shortened by 1 base and J by 4 bases, with 16 bases between the two germline ends. The CDR3 covers 17 residues. CDR1 and CDR2 from the germline V gene are SGHVS and FQNEAQ. The CDR3 loop reads CASSLGAGTRPTGELFF. CDR3 coding DNA: TGTGCCAGCAGCTTAGGGGCGGGGACAAGACCCACCGGGGAGCTGTTTTTT.

The J gene is TRBJ1-2, the V gene TRBV7-2; D not certain. The CDR3 runs to 15 residues. Germline-derived CDR1 and CDR2 are SGHTA and FQGNSA. The V end was cut by 5 bases, the J end by 0 bases, with 13 bases between. The CDR3 sequence: CASSPRWEANYGYTF. The CDR3 DNA reads TGTGCCAGCAGCCCACGTTGGGAGGCTAACTATGGCTACACCTTC.

The J gene is TRBJ2-7, the V gene TRBV7-2; TRBD1 might be the D (6 bases). The CDR3 is 14 residues long. Looked up from germline, CDR1 is SGHTA and CDR2 is FQGNSA. V lost 3 bases, J lost 1 base, and 10 bases lay in between. The CDR3 bases are TGTGCCAGCAGCTTCCTAGGACAGTCCTACGAGCAGTACTTC. Its protein product is CASSFLGQSYEQYF. Variable domain in full (rest from reference TRBV7-2 and TRBJ2-7): GAGVSQSPSNKVTEKGKDVELRCDPISGHTALYWYRQSLGQGLEFLIYFQGNSAPDKSGLPSDRFSAERTGGSVSTLTIQRTQQEDSAVYLCASSFLGQSYEQYFGPGTRLTVT.

This sequence joins TRBV15 and TRBJ2-7, with 7 positions matching TRBD1. V was pared by 3 bases and J by 4 bases, with 6 bases of the junction left unmatched. Germline CDR1 is LNHNV and CDR2 is YYDKDF (reference sequence). The CDR3 has 14 amino acids. The CDR3 nucleotides are TGTGCCACCAGCAGGATCGGGGACAGATACGAGCAGTACTTC. Amino acid sequence: CATSRIGDRYEQYF.

J is TRBJ2-3 and V is TRBV7-3; 8 nucleotides align to TRBD2. Germline V gene lookup returns CDR1 SGHTA and CDR2 FQGTGA. The junction had 11 bases not matched to a gene; V was cut back by 5 bases and J by 4 bases. This CDR3 spans 16 amino acids. The DNA of the CDR3 is TGTGCCAGCAGCAAACTCGGGACTAGAGAGGCAGATACGCAGTATTTT. Its protein is CASSKLGTREADTQYF.

The chain combines TRBV20-1 with TRBJ2-7, with 7 bases that match TRBD1. The germline CDR1 and CDR2 sequences are DFQATT and SNEGSKA (reference sequence). This CDR3 contains 13 residues. J gave up 0 bases and V 6 bases, and 5 bases lay outside the gene matches. The CDR3 bases are TGCAGTGCCGGACAGGCGATCTCCTACGAGCAGTACTTC. Translating it yields CSAGQAISYEQYF.

The CDR3 DNA follows: TGTGCCAGCAGCCTTCGGGGGGACAGGGGTGGCACTGAAGCTTTCTTT. It specifies CASSLRGDRGGTEAFF. This rearrangement joins TRBV9 to TRBJ1-1; TRBD1 agrees at 10 bases. The CDR3 extends over 16 amino acids. Germline V lookup: CDR1 SGDLS, CDR2 YYNGEE. Trimming removed 4 bases from V and 4 bases from J; junction bases left unmatched: 10. The whole variable domain, filled in from reference TRBV9 and TRBJ1-1, reads DSGVTQTPKHLITATGQRVTLRCSPRSGDLSVYWYQQSLDQGLQFLIQYYNGEERAKGNILERFSAQQFPDLHSELNLSSLELGDSALYFCASSLRGDRGGTEAFFGQGTRLTVV.

V usage is TRBV5-4 and J usage is TRBJ2-5; D might be TRBD1 or TRBD2, each matching 5 bases. The V end was cut by 1 base, the J end by 5 bases, with 12 bases between. The CDR3 is made up of 14 amino acids. Germline-derived CDR1 and CDR2 are SGHNT and YYREEE (reference sequence). The CDR3 DNA is TGTGCCAGCAGCTTGAATAGGGGCGGGGAGACCCAGTACTTC. It encodes CASSLNRGGETQYF.

The chain has TRBV19 and TRBJ2-6; D ambiguous. CDR3 length: 15 amino acids. The V gene lost 9 bases and the J gene lost 0 bases, with 12 bases spanning the gap. Germline CDR1 is LNHDA and CDR2 is SQIVND (reference sequence). CDR3 DNA sequence: TGTGCCAGCGACTCGAGGAGCTCTGGGGCCAACGTCCTGACTTTC. This sequence encodes CASDSRSSGANVLTF. Looking up the rest from reference TRBV19 and TRBJ2-6 gives the full variable domain: DGGITQSPKYLFRKEGQNVTLSCEQNLNHDAMYWYRQDPGQGLRLIYYSQIVNDFQKGDIAEGYSVSREKKESFPLTVTSAQKNPTAFYLCASDSRSSGANVLTFGAGSRLTVL.

This rearrangement joins TRBV19 to TRBJ1-2; D perhaps matches TRBD1 (6 bases). The CDR3 consists of 15 residues. Germline CDR1 and CDR2: LNHDA and SQIVND (reference sequence). V shed 3 bases and J shed 5 bases, with 16 bases lying between them. As DNA, the CDR3 is TGTGCCAGTAGTATCGGTAAAGGACAGCCTTATGGCTACACCTTC. Protein: CASSIGKGQPYGYTF.

The rearrangement uses TRBV7-9 and TRBJ1-4; D remains ambiguous. Trimming removed 4 bases at V and 8 bases at J, with 14 bases between. The CDR3 contains 14 residues. Looked up from germline, CDR1 is SEHNR and CDR2 is FQNEAQ (reference sequence). The DNA for the CDR3 is TGTGCCAGCAGCTCCCGGGCAGTCCCCGAAAAACTGTTTTTT. Its protein is CASSSRAVPEKLFF.

The rearrangement links TRBV24-1 to TRBJ1-1, with D perhaps TRBD1 (6 bases). The CDR3 loop spans 15 amino acids. Per germline, CDR1 KGHDR and CDR2 SFDVKD. Deletions cut 2 bases from V and 5 bases from J, with 14 bases between. The CDR3 coding sequence is TGTGCCACCAGTGATTCGAAGGGGGGGAGTACTGAAGCTTTCTTT. Protein: CATSDSKGGSTEAFF.

This chain joins TRBV30 and TRBJ1-2, with 8 bases fitting TRBD1. CDR1 GTSNPN and CDR2 SVGIG come from the germline V gene (reference sequence). V lost 5 bases to trimming and J lost 8 bases; unmatched junction nucleotides: 7. The CDR3 is made up of 12 amino acids. The CDR3 nucleotides are TGTGCCTGGGAAAGGACAGGGCGAGGCTACACCTTC. Translation: CAWERTGRGYTF.

The chain employs TRBV12-3 or TRBV12-4 and TRBJ2-5; D call uncertain. The CDR3 is made up of 13 amino acids. Trimming took off 3 bases at V and 3 bases at J, with 8 bases between the two ends. DNA of the CDR3: TGTGCCAGCAGTTTCTCCCCCAAAGAGACCCAGTACTTC. It translates to CASSFSPKETQYF.

The V gene is TRBV20-1, the J gene TRBJ1-2; no clear D gene. The germline CDR1 and CDR2 sequences are DFQATT and SNEGSKA (reference sequence). V was trimmed by 3 bases and J by 1 base, leaving 21 bases between them. The CDR3 is made up of 17 amino acids. CDR3 nucleotides: TGCAGTGCTAGGTTACCCATCGGGATCGGGTTTAACTATGGCTACACCTTC. It yields the protein CSARLPIGIGFNYGYTF.

The chain recombines TRBV7-2 with TRBJ1-1; TRBD1 agrees at 7 bases. The CDR3 totals 14 residues. J lost 5 bases, V lost 4 bases, and 7 bases had no gene match. Germline CDR1 is SGHTA and CDR2 is FQGNSA. The CDR3 protein is CASSSQGGRTEAFF. For the CDR3, the DNA is TGTGCCAGCAGCTCTCAGGGGGGTAGGACTGAAGCTTTCTTT. Supplemented by reference TRBV7-2 and TRBJ1-1, the full variable domain reads GAGVSQSPSNKVTEKGKDVELRCDPISGHTALYWYRQSLGQGLEFLIYFQGNSAPDKSGLPSDRFSAERTGGSVSTLTIQRTQQEDSAVYLCASSSQGGRTEAFFGQGTRLTVV.

The chain joins TRBV12-3 or TRBV12-4 to TRBJ1-5; D gene unclear. The CDR3 extends over 13 amino acids. Trimming removed 1 base at V and 4 bases at J, with 5 bases between. The CDR3 loop is CASSLGPNQPQHF. DNA for the CDR3: TGTGCCAGCAGTTTAGGGCCAAATCAGCCCCAGCATTTT.

This rearrangement joins TRBV3-1 to TRBJ2-2, with D tentatively TRBD2 (5 bases). Trimming left V 4 bases short and J 5 bases short, with 14 bases between. The germline V gene has CDR1 LGHDT and CDR2 YNNKEL (reference sequence). This CDR3 contains 15 residues. Here the CDR3 reads CASSRPRSGTGELFF. CDR3 DNA: TGTGCCAGCAGCCGCCCACGGTCGGGGACCGGGGAGCTGTTTTTT. The full variable domain, with the rest looked up from reference TRBV3-1 and TRBJ2-2, is DTAVSQTPKYLVTQMGNDKSIKCEQNLGHDTMYWYKQDSKKFLKIMFSYNNKELIINETVPNRFSPKSPDKAHLNLHINSLELGDSAVYFCASSRPRSGTGELFFGEGSRLTVL.

This clonotype was counted a few times. This rearrangement joins TRBV2 to TRBJ1-2; 7 bases map to TRBD1. The ends lost 5 bases at V and 6 bases at J; junction bases unmatched: 6. The CDR3 covers 13 residues. Per germline, CDR1 SNHLY and CDR2 FYNNEI. The CDR3 protein is CASSSDRANGYTF. In DNA form, the CDR3 reads TGTGCCAGCAGTTCAGACAGGGCAAATGGCTACACCTTC.

The chain uses TRBV7-2 and TRBJ2-5; the D call may be TRBD1 or TRBD2 (5 bases each). CDR3 length: 17 amino acids. Per germline, CDR1 SGHTA and CDR2 FQGNSA. V lost 1 base and J lost 5, with 20 bases in between. The CDR3 here is CASSLGLSGTAGETQYF. In DNA form, the CDR3 reads TGTGCCAGCAGCTTAGGACTCTCCGGGACGGCGGGCGAGACCCAGTACTTC.

The V and J genes are TRBV10-3 and TRBJ2-5; the match to TRBD2 covers 7 bases. V was clipped by 10 bases and J by 5 bases; unmatched bases: 10. The CDR3 sequence is 13 residues long. Germline CDR1 and CDR2: ENHRY and SYGVKD. Here the CDR3 DNA reads TGTGCCAGGTCTAGCGGAGCGGGGGAGACCCAGTACTTC. Its translation is CARSSGAGETQYF.